This T cell receptor beta chain came from a study of T cell responses to AZD1222 COVID-19 vaccine. Produced via immunoSEQ multiplex PCR; TCRdb's table is partial and in-frame only. The repertoire includes over 95,000 clones, roughly 90% of them detected once, and under 5.5% sits in the top ten. In the case of this clone: No antigen is known for it.

The study's findings and limits: Scientists sampled the repertoires only once the peak T cell response had passed. A mostly white British donor set with more females was recruited, and clonal diversity was possibly underestimated.

The CDR3 runs 15 residues. Germline values: CDR1 SGHAT, CDR2 FQDESV (reference sequence). The V gene end was trimmed by 5 bases and the J gene end by 5 bases; junction bases not matched to a gene: 8. The receptor was isolated from an adult in good health. The V call is TRBV11-1, the J call TRBJ2-5; 10 bases are shared with TRBD1. The sequencing used peripheral blood, collected on day 0 of AZD1222 vaccination. CDR3 coding DNA: TGTGCCAGCAGCCTGATGGGACAGGGGATGGAGACCCAGTACTTC. Translated: CASSLMGQGMETQYF.